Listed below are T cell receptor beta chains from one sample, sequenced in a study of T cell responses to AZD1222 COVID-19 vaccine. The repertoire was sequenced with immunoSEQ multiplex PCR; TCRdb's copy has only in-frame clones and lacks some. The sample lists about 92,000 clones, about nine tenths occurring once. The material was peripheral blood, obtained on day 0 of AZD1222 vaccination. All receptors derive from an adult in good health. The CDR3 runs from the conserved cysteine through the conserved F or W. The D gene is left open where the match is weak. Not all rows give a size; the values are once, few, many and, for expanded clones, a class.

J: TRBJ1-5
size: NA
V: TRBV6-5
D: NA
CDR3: CASKRTTNQPQHF
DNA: TGTGCCAGCAAAAGGACAACGAATCAGCCCCAGCATTTT

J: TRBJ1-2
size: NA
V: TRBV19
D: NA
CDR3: CASGSNYGYTF
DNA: TGTGCCAGTGGCTCCAACTATGGCTACACCTTC

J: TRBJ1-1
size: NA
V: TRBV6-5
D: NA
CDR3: CASREGSHTEAFF
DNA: TGTGCCTCGCGGGAGGGGAGCCACACTGAAGCTTTCTTT

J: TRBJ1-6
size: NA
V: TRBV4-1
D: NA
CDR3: CASSQFGAHFNSPLHF
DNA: TGCGCCAGCAGCCAATTCGGGGCCCACTTTAATTCACCCCTCCACTTT

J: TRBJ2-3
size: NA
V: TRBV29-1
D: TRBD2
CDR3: CSVAGLAGSTDTQYF
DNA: TGCAGCGTTGCAGGTCTAGCGGGGAGCACAGATACGCAGTATTTT

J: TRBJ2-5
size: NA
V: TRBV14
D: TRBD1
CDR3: CASSQGLRGRETQYF
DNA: TGTGCCAGCAGCCAAGGTCTCAGGGGGCGAGAGACCCAGTACTTC

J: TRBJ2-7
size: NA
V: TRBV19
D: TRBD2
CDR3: CASSPRTSGGSYEQYF
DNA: TGTGCCAGTAGTCCTCGGACTAGCGGGGGGTCCTACGAGCAGTACTTC

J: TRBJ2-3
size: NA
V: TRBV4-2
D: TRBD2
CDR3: CASSQDQLAGADTQYF
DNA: TGTGCCAGCAGCCAAGACCAACTAGCGGGAGCAGATACGCAGTATTTT

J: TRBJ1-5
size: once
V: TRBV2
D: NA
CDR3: CASSPNNQPQHF
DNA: TGTGCCAGCAGCCCCAACAATCAGCCCCAGCATTTT

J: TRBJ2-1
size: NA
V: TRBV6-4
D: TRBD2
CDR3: CASSDLAGGYNEQFF
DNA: TGTGCCAGCAGTGACTTAGCGGGAGGGTACAATGAGCAGTTCTTC

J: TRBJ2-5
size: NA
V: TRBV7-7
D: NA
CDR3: CASSPQYQETQYF
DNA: TGTGCTAGCAGCCCTCAGTACCAAGAGACCCAGTACTTC

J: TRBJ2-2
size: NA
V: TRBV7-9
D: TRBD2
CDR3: CASSSGGDTGELFF
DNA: TGTGCCAGCAGCTCGGGGGGTGACACCGGGGAGCTGTTTTTT

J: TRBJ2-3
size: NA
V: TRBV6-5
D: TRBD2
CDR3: CASRLAGITDTQYF
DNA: TGTGCCAGCAGACTAGCGGGTATCACAGATACGCAGTATTTT

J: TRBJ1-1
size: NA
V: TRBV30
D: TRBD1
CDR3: CAWSPGQGNTEAFF
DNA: TGTGCCTGGAGTCCCGGACAGGGGAACACTGAAGCTTTCTTT

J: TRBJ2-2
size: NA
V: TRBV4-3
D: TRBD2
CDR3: CASSRAHSGALNTGELFF
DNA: TGCGCCAGCAGTCGGGCCCATAGCGGGGCCTTGAACACCGGGGAGCTGTTTTTT

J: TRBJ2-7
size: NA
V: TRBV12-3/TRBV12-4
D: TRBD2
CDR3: CASSLNSGSRQYF
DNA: TGTGCCAGCAGTTTGAATAGCGGGAGTCGGCAGTACTTC

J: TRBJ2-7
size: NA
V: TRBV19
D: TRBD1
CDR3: CASSRNTGGSYEQYF
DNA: TGTGCCAGTAGTAGAAATACAGGGGGCTCCTACGAGCAGTACTTC

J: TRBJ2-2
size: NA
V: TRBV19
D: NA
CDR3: CASNAQKWTGELFF
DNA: TGTGCCAGTAACGCACAGAAATGGACCGGGGAGCTGTTTTTT

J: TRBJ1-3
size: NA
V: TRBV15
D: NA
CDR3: CATRDWRGNTIYF
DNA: TGTGCCACCAGGGACTGGAGGGGAAACACCATATATTTT

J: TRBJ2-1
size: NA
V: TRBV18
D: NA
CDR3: CASSPPAYNEQFF
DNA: TGTGCCAGCTCACCACCAGCATACAATGAGCAGTTCTTC

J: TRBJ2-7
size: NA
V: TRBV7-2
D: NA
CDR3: CASSWGGTYEQYF
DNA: TGTGCCAGCAGTTGGGGGGGCACCTACGAGCAGTACTTC

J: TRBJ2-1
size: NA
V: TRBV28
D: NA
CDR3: CASSLPQGGNEQFF
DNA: TGTGCCAGCAGTTTACCCCAGGGGGGTAATGAGCAGTTCTTC

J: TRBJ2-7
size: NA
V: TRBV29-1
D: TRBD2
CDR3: CSVARTSVIGYEQYF
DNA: TGCAGCGTTGCCCGGACTAGCGTGATTGGATACGAGCAGTACTTC

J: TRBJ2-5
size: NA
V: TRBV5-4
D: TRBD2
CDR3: CASSLPASGGQETQYF
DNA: TGTGCCAGCAGCCTCCCGGCTAGCGGGGGACAAGAGACCCAGTACTTC

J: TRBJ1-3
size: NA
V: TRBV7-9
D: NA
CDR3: CASSPHENTIYF
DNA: TGTGCCAGCAGCCCGCACGAAAACACCATATATTTT

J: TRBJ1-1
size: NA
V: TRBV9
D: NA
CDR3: CASSVVGENTEAFF
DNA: TGTGCCAGCAGCGTAGTGGGGGAGAACACTGAAGCTTTCTTT

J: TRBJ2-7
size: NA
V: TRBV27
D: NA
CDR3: CASSAQHGSTEQYF
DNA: TGTGCCAGCAGTGCCCAACACGGATCTACGGAGCAGTACTTC

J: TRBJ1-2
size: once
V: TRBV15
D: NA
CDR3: CATSRERDYGYTF
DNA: TGTGCCACCAGCAGAGAAAGGGACTATGGCTACACCTTC

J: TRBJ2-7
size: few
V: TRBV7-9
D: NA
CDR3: CASSASREQYF
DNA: TGTGCCAGCAGCGCTAGTCGGGAGCAGTACTTC

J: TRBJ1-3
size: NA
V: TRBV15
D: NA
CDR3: CATSRPTAPRFGNTIYF
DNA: TGTGCCACCAGCAGACCTACGGCCCCTCGGTTCGGAAACACCATATATTTT

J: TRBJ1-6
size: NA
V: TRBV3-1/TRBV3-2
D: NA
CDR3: CASSSQQAFSPLHF
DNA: TGTGCCAGCAGCTCGCAACAGGCGTTTTCACCCCTCCACTTT

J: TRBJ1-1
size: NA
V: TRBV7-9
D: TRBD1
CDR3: CASSLAGGRAEAFF
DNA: TGTGCCAGCAGCTTAGCAGGGGGCCGCGCTGAAGCTTTCTTT

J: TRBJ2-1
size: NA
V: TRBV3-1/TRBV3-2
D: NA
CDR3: CASSQEGPGRGEQFF
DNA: TGTGCCAGCAGCCAAGAGGGTCCGGGACGTGGTGAGCAGTTCTTC

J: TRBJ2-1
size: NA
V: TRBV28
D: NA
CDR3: CASHTPGAYNEQFF
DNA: TGTGCCAGCCACACCCCTGGAGCCTACAATGAGCAGTTCTTC

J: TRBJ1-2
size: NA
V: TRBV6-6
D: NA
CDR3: CASDEDGYGYTF
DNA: TGTGCCAGCGACGAGGACGGATATGGCTACACCTTC

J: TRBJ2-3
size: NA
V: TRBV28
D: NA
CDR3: CASSLWTDTQYF
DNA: TGTGCCAGCAGCTTATGGACAGATACGCAGTATTTT

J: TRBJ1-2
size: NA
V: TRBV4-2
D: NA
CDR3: CASSQTASGTYGYTF
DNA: TGTGCCAGCAGCCAAACAGCATCAGGGACCTATGGCTACACCTTC

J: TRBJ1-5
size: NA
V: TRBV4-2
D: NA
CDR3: CASSDGLANQPQHF
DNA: TGTGCCAGCAGTGACGGACTGGCCAATCAGCCCCAGCATTTT

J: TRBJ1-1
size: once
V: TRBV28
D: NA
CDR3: CASGERRNTEAFF
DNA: TGTGCCAGTGGGGAGCGGCGGAACACTGAAGCTTTCTTT

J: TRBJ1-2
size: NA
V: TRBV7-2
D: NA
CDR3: CASSLGLGPYGYTF
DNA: TGTGCCAGCAGCTTAGGATTGGGGCCCTATGGCTACACCTTC

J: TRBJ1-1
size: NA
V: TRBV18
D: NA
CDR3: CASSPLDRLAAFF
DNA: TGTGCCAGCTCCCCACTCGACAGGTTGGCAGCTTTCTTT

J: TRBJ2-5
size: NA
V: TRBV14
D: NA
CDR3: CASSPRRVRSLVETQYF
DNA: TGTGCCAGCAGCCCCCGACGGGTCCGGTCGTTAGTGGAGACCCAGTACTTC

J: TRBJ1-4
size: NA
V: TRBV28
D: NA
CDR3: CASSLWTEGQTNEKLFF
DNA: TGTGCCAGCAGTTTATGGACAGAGGGGCAAACTAATGAAAAACTGTTTTTT

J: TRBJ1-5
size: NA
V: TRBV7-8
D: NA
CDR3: CASSSHGVGNQPQHF
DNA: TGTGCCAGCAGCTCGCATGGGGTTGGCAATCAGCCCCAGCATTTT

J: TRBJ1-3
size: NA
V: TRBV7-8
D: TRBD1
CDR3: CASSLVGTGGFRTIYF
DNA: TGTGCCAGCAGCTTAGTAGGGACAGGGGGATTTCGCACCATATATTTT

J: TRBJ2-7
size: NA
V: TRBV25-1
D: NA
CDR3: CASSEFPPGHGYEQYF
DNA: TGTGCCAGCAGTGAATTCCCCCCGGGACACGGGTACGAGCAGTACTTC

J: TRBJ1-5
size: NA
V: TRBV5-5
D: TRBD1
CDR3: CASSSTGERQPQHF
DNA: TGTGCCAGCAGCTCAACAGGGGAACGCCAGCCCCAGCATTTT

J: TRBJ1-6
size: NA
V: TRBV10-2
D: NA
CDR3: CASSESGGSSSYNSPLHF
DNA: TGCGCCAGCAGTGAGTCGGGGGGATCGAGCTCCTATAATTCACCCCTCCACTTT

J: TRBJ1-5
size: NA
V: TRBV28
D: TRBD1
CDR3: CASSLGAGGTGNQPQHF
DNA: TGTGCCAGCAGTTTAGGGGCAGGGGGCACGGGCAATCAGCCCCAGCATTTT

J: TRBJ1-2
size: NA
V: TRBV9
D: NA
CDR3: CASSGAGRVYGYTF
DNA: TGTGCCAGCAGCGGCGCAGGGCGCGTCTATGGCTACACCTTC

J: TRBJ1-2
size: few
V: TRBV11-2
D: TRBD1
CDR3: CASSPQGGPINYGYTF
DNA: TGTGCCAGCAGTCCGCAGGGGGGGCCCATTAACTATGGCTACACCTTC